This T cell receptor beta chain was retrieved from a study of response to subunit inactivated influenza vaccine. V lost 5 bases, J lost 1 base, and 10 bases lay in between. The CDR3 runs 14 residues. Germline CDR1 reads SGHTA; CDR2 reads FQGNSA. In TCRdb, the RT-PCR reads were re-called with MiXCR into one record per CDR3 protein. The sample consists of about 240,000 distinct CDR3 sequences, less than 15% of them appearing once. Sequences were derived from non-naive T cells sorted from PBMCs, sampled roughly 15 days before vaccination. This TCR derives from a man aged 50 to 59 who received an inactivated influenza vaccine. The chain recombines TRBV7-2 with TRBJ2-3; no clear D gene. Here the CDR3 reads CASSPSFGTDTQYF. The CDR3 DNA reads TGTGCCAGCAGCCCATCCTTCGGCACAGATACGCAGTATTTT.